The clone carrying this TCR beta chain was found many times. What it binds is not known. J was trimmed by 2 bases and V by 8 bases; bases with no gene match: 3. CDR1 is SGHTA, CDR2 FQGNSA, per germline. This CDR3 has 14 amino acids. The data stem from a study of blood T cells in healthy people across ages. Whole-study results and caveats: Both naive CD4+ cell counts and diversity were greater in long-lived donors than in aged donors. PBMCs were not sorted, which prevented a conclusive comparison of naive versus antigen-experienced cells.

Together with a sample-barcoded 5' primer, a J-beta primer mix was included in a second PCR lasting about 7 to 11 cycles. CDR3-containing paired-end reads numbered at least 2.5 million in each sample. TCRdb reprocessed the 5' RACE reads via MiXCR and lists one record per CDR3 protein. The sample has approximately 810,000 distinct CDR3 sequences, under 30% seen once. The authors extracted at least 5 micrograms of total RNA per sample. The sequence was obtained from a woman older than 75 in good health. The chain is built from TRBV7-2 and TRBJ2-3, with TRBD2 matching over 11 bases. The sample taken for sequencing was blood. The CDR3 DNA is TGTGCCAGCCATAGCGGGGGGGACACAGATACGCAGTATTTT. It translates to CASHSGGDTDTQYF.